This entry features one T cell receptor beta chain sequence. Germline V gene data show CDR1 as SGHTA and CDR2 as FQGNSA. This CDR3 spans 18 amino acids. The germline V and J ends were trimmed by 1 base and 7 bases, with 23 bases remaining between them. Individuals aged about 18 to 100 years were recruited from 24 US areas. Clinical history as reported by participants underpinned cohort assignment. The source of the sample is a study of blood T cell repertoires in COVID-19. Study-level information: The United States, Italy and Spain provided the acute and convalescent COVID-19 samples.

The method was immunoSEQ multiplex PCR; TCRdb's version includes in-frame clones alone and lacks a portion of them. This table holds some 300,000 clones, approximately 90% found once. The TCR originated in an older woman in a cohort exposed to, infected with or recovered from COVID-19 (not recorded which). This chain connects TRBV7-2 to TRBJ2-1; TRBD2 is a possible D gene (5 bases). Sequencing used PBMCs or T cells enriched from blood (not recorded which). CDR3 nucleotides: TGTGCCAGCAGCTTAGAGGAGGTCGGCTGGCGAGTTTCAAATGAGCAGTTCTTC. This gives the protein CASSLEEVGWRVSNEQFF. Complete variable domain (other parts from reference TRBV7-2 and TRBJ2-1): GAGVSQSPSNKVTEKGKDVELRCDPISGHTALYWYRQSLGQGLEFLIYFQGNSAPDKSGLPSDRFSAERTGGSVSTLTIQRTQQEDSAVYLCASSLEEVGWRVSNEQFFGPGTRLTVL.